The rows below give T cell receptor beta chains drawn from one sample of a study of shared clonotypes between healthy human individuals. TCRdb's table, derived via immunoSEQ multiplex PCR, lists solely in-frame clones and lacks some. This sample has some 2,000,000 clones, with around 95% found just once. The sequencing input was naive CD4+ T cells sorted from blood. Every receptor here comes from a man aged 18-30 years in good health. CDR3s leave out the opening cysteine and the closing phenylalanine or tryptophan.

v_gene: TRBV28
j_gene: TRBJ1-2
CDR3aa: ASSPAGYGYT

v_gene: TRBV5-4
j_gene: TRBJ2-7
CDR3aa: ASSPTGMDGRPYEQY

v_gene: TRBV5-1
j_gene: TRBJ2-2
CDR3aa: ASSAGTGANTGELF

v_gene: TRBV7-9
j_gene: TRBJ1-2
CDR3aa: ASSLELGQGAYGYT

v_gene: TRBV6-1
j_gene: TRBJ2-5
CDR3aa: ASRERYGQKETQY

v_gene: TRBV4-2
j_gene: TRBJ2-1
CDR3aa: ASKTGVDIYNEQF

v_gene: TRBV5-6
j_gene: TRBJ2-2
CDR3aa: ASSLRMTGLSTGELF

v_gene: TRBV7-9
j_gene: TRBJ2-2
CDR3aa: ASSTSTGELF

v_gene: TRBV30
j_gene: TRBJ2-6
CDR3aa: AWTRAGGLSGANVLT

v_gene: TRBV29-1
j_gene: TRBJ1-1
CDR3aa: SAEQGRNTEAF

v_gene: TRBV4-3
j_gene: TRBJ2-3
CDR3aa: ASSQGLAGGSTDTQY

v_gene: TRBV5-1
j_gene: TRBJ2-2
CDR3aa: ASSLAAFRGNTGELF

v_gene: TRBV30
j_gene: TRBJ1-3
CDR3aa: AWSVDGNSGNTIY

v_gene: TRBV27
j_gene: TRBJ2-4
CDR3aa: ASSSSGVGAKNIQY

v_gene: TRBV28
j_gene: TRBJ1-5
CDR3aa: ASREGNSNQPQH

v_gene: TRBV7-9
j_gene: TRBJ2-1
CDR3aa: ASRAQGPGDEQF

v_gene: TRBV9
j_gene: TRBJ2-3
CDR3aa: ASSVASLAGTDTQY

v_gene: TRBV6-1
j_gene: TRBJ2-7
CDR3aa: ASRSGQGPYEQY

v_gene: TRBV13
j_gene: TRBJ1-3
CDR3aa: ASSRGGRLAGNTIY

v_gene: TRBV6-5
j_gene: TRBJ2-1
CDR3aa: ASRRTSGNNEQF

v_gene: TRBV11-2
j_gene: TRBJ2-7
CDR3aa: ASSGGLGGYEQY

v_gene: TRBV28
j_gene: TRBJ1-1
CDR3aa: ASTRDPRGEAF

v_gene: TRBV5-1
j_gene: TRBJ2-1
CDR3aa: ASSLEGLAGPFNEQF

v_gene: TRBV30
j_gene: TRBJ1-1
CDR3aa: AWSVLRNTEAF

v_gene: TRBV19
j_gene: TRBJ2-7
CDR3aa: ASSIAAGLNSYEQY

v_gene: TRBV6-1
j_gene: TRBJ1-2
CDR3aa: ASSEYRTVGYT

v_gene: TRBV6-1
j_gene: TRBJ2-1
CDR3aa: ASTFGVGSYNEQF

v_gene: TRBV6-5
j_gene: TRBJ2-5
CDR3aa: ASHRAGGQETQY

v_gene: TRBV28
j_gene: TRBJ2-4
CDR3aa: ASSLGWAGEQNIQY

v_gene: TRBV6-6
j_gene: TRBJ1-4
CDR3aa: ASSYSEVRDTFGLF

v_gene: TRBV28
j_gene: TRBJ1-2
CDR3aa: ASRPARTANYGYT